The TCR beta chain described here comes from a study of CD8+CD57+ T cells in acquired aplastic anemia. This CDR3 has 13 residues. Germline V gene lookup returns CDR1 ENHRY and CDR2 SYGVKD. Trimming stripped 1 base from V and 7 bases from J, with 7 bases between. TCR beta VDJ and CDR3 profiling used genomic DNA as template. MiXCR, applied by TCRdb to the reads, yields one record per CDR3 protein. The sample has about 54,000 distinct CDR3 sequences; around 60% are singletons. Patients included in sequencing had previously demonstrated CD8+CD57+ cell expansion by flow cytometry. The sample holds one count of this clonotype.

The sample was sorted CD4+, CD8+, or CD8+CD57+ T cells (not recorded which) from PBMCs. The rearrangement uses TRBV10-3 and TRBJ1-4; D not resolved. The sequence was collected from a human donor with aplastic anemia. The CDR3 DNA is TGTGCCATCAGTGAGTTTGAGAGTGAAAAACTGTTTTTT. It translates to CAISEFESEKLFF.